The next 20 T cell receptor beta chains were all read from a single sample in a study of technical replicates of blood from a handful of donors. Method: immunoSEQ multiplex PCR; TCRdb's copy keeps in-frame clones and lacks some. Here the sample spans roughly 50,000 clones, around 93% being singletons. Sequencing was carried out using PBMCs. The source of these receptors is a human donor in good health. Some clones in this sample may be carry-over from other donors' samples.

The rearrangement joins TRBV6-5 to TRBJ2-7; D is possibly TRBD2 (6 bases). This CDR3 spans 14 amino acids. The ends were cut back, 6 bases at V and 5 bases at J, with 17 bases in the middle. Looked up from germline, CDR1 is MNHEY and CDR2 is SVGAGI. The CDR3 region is CASRLGRGIDEQYF. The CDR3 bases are TGTGCCAGCAGACTCGGGAGAGGGATTGACGAGCAGTACTTC.

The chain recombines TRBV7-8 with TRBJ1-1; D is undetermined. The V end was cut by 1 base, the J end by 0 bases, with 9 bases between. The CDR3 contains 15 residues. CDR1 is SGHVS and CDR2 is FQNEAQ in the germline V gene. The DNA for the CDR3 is TGTGCCAGCAGCTTAGACCGACTGGTGAACACTGAAGCTTTCTTT. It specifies CASSLDRLVNTEAFF.

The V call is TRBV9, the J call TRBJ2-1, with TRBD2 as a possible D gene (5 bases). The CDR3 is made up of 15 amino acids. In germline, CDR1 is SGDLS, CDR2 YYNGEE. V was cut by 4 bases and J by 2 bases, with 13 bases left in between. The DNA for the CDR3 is TGTGCCAGCAGCCCCGCGGGCGGAACCTACAATGAGCAGTTCTTC. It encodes CASSPAGGTYNEQFF.

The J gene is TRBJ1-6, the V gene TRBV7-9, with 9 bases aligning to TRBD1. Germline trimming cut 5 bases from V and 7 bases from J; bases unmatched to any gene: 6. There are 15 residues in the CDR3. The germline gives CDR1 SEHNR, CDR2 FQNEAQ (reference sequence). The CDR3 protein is CASSQATGGNSPLHF. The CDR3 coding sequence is TGTGCCAGCAGCCAGGCGACAGGGGGGAATTCACCCCTCCACTTT.

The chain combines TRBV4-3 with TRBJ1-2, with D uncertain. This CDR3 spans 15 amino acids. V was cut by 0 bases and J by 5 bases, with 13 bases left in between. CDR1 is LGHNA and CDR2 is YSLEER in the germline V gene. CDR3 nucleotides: TGCGCCAGCAGCCAAGATAGGCTCCAGCGGTATGGCTACACCTTC. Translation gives CASSQDRLQRYGYTF.

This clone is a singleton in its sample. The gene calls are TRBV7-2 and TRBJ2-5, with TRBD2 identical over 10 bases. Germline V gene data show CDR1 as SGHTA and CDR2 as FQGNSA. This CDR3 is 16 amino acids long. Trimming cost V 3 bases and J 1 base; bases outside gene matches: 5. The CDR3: CASSFKASGGQETQYF. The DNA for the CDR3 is TGTGCCAGCAGCTTTAAGGCTAGCGGGGGCCAAGAGACCCAGTACTTC.

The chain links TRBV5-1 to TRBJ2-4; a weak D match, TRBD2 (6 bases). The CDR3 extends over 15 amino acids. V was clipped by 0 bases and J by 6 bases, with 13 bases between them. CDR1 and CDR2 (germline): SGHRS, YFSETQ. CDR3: CASSLDRGGVNIQYF. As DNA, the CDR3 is TGCGCCAGCAGCTTGGATAGGGGAGGAGTAAACATTCAGTACTTC.

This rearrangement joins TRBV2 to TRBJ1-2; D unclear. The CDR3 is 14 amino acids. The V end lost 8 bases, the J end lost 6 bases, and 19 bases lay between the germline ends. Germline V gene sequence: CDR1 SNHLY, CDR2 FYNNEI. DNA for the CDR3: TGTGCCAGCGAGGGAGAGGCGAGAAGTCATGGCTACACCTTC. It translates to CASEGEARSHGYTF.

The CDR3 sequence is CASGGDFGQFF. The CDR3 DNA reads as TGTGCTAGTGGGGGGGACTTCGGGCAGTTCTTC. The rearrangement uses TRBV12-5 and TRBJ2-1; D is possibly TRBD2 (6 bases). Germline V gene lookup returns CDR1 LGHNT and CDR2 FRNRAP. The CDR3 is 11 residues long. Deletions cut 6 bases from V and 12 bases from J, with 12 bases between.

This chain's CDR3 is CASIYPPFGANSGNTIYF. Written as DNA, the CDR3 is TGTGCCAGCATTTACCCGCCTTTTGGGGCTAACTCTGGAAACACCATATATTTT. V gene TRBV7-9 combines with J gene TRBJ1-3; perhaps TRBD1 as D (5 bases). Germline loops: CDR1 SEHNR, CDR2 FQNEAQ (reference sequence). Trimming left V 7 bases short and J 0 bases short, with 22 bases between. This CDR3 comprises 18 residues.

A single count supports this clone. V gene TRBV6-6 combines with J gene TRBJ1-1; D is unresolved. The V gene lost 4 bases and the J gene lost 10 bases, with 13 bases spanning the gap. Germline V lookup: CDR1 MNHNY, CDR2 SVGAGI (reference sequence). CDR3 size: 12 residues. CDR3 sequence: CASSFVSERAFF. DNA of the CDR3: TGTGCCAGCAGTTTCGTGAGCGAAAGAGCTTTCTTT.

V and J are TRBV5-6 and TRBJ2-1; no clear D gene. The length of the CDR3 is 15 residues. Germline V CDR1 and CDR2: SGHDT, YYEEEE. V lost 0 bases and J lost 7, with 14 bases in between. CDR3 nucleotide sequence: TGTGCCAGCAGCTTGGCAAGCCAGGTTGCGAATGAGCAGTTCTTC. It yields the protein CASSLASQVANEQFF.

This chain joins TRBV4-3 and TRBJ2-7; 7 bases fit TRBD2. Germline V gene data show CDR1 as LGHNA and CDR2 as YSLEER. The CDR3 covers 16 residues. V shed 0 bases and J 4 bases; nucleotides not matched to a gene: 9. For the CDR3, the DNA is TGCGCCAGCAGCCAAGAAGTTGTGGGGGGGGGTTACGAGCAGTACTTC. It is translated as CASSQEVVGGGYEQYF.

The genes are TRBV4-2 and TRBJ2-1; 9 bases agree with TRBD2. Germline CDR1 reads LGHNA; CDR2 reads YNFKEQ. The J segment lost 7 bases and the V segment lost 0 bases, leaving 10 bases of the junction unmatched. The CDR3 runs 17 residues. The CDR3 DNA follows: TGTGCCAGCAGCCAAGAGGGCGGAGCGGGAGGAAGAAATGAGCAGTTCTTC. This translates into CASSQEGGAGGRNEQFF.

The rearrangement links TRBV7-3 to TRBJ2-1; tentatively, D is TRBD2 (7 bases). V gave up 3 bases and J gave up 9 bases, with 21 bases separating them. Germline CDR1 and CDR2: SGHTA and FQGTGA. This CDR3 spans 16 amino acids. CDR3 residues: CASSLGSGGAHIEQFF. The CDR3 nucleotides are TGTGCCAGCAGCTTGGGAAGTGGGGGGGCGCACATTGAGCAGTTCTTC.

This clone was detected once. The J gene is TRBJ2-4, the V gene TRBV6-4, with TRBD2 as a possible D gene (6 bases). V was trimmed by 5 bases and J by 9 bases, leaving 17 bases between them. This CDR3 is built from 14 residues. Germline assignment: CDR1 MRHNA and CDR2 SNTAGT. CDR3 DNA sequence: TGTGCCAGCAGTCCCCACGGGGACGGGAGCATTCAGTACTTC. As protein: CASSPHGDGSIQYF.

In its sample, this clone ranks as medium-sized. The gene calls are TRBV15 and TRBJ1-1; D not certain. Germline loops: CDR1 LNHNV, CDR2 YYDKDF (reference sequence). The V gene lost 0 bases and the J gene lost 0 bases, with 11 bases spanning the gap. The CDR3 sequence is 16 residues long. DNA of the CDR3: TGTGCCACCAGCAGAGATCGGGTGGCTCTGAACACTGAAGCTTTCTTT. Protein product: CATSRDRVALNTEAFF.

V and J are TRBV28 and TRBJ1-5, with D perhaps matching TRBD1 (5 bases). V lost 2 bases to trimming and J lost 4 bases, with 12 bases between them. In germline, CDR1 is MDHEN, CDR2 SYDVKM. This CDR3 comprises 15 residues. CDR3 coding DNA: TGTGCCAGCAGTTTAGGTGGCGGGGGGAATCAGCCCCAGCATTTT. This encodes CASSLGGGGNQPQHF.

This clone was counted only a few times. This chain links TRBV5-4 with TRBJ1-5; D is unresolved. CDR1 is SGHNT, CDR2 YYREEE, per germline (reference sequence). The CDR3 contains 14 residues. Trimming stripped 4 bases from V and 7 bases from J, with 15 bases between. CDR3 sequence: CASSLPSREQPQHF. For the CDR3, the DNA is TGTGCCAGCAGCCTACCCTCCCGCGAACAGCCCCAGCATTTT. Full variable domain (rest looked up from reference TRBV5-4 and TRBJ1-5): ETGVTQSPTHLIKTRGQQVTLRCSSQSGHNTVSWYQQALGQGPQFIFQYYREEENGRGNFPPRFSGLQFPNYSSELNVNALELDDSALYLCASSLPSREQPQHFGDGTRLSIL.

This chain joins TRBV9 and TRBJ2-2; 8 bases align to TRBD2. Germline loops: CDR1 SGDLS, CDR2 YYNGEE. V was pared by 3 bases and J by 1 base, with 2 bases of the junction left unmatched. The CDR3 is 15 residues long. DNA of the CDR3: TGTGCCAGCAGCGGAAGCGGGGGGAACACCGGGGAGCTGTTTTTT. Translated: CASSGSGGNTGELFF.